The clone carrying this T cell receptor (beta chain) was seen a few times. Per the original methods: Estimation of nucleated cell counts relied on the amplification of reference gene primers. Method: immunoSEQ multiplex PCR; TCRdb's copy keeps in-frame clones and lacks some. The DNA gave D and trimming, while V, J and clone size come from that table. This sample has approximately 100,000 clones, with about 78% found just once. The entry originates in a study of blood T cell repertoires in COVID-19. About the study: Acute-phase and convalescent COVID-19 samples originated in the United States, Italy and Spain. The analysed material was cDNA or gDNA that came from T cells, B-cell-depleted T cells, or PBMCs.

J gave up 5 bases and V 4 bases, and 10 bases lay outside the gene matches. CDR1 is KGHDR and CDR2 is SFDVKD in the germline V gene. CDR3 size: 18 residues. The chain employs TRBV24-1 and TRBJ2-1; 13 bases map to TRBD2. The sequence came from a human donor in a cohort sampled during active or convalescent COVID-19. Sequencing was done on a sample of peripheral blood. CDR3 sequence: CATSDSGLAGDYHNEQFF. In nucleotides, the CDR3 is TGTGCCACCAGTGACTCAGGACTAGCGGGAGATTACCACAATGAGCAGTTCTTC.